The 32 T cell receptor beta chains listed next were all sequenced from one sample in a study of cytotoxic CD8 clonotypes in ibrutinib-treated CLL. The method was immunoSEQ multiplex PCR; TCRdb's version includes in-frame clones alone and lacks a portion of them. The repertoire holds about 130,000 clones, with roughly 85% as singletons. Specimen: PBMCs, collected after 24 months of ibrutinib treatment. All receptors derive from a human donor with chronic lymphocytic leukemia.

In nucleotides, the CDR3 is TGTGCCAGCAGTTACTCCAGGGTTTCCTATAATTCACCCCTCCACTTT. Translating it yields CASSYSRVSYNSPLHF. V gene TRBV6-5 combines with J gene TRBJ1-6; a weak D match, TRBD1 (5 bases). Trimming removed 0 bases at V and 1 base at J, with 7 bases between. This CDR3 has 16 residues. Germline assignment: CDR1 MNHEY and CDR2 SVGAGI.

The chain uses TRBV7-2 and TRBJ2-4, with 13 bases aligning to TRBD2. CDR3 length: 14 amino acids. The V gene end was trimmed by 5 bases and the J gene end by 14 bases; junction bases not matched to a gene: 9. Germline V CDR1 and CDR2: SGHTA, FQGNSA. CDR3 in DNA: TGTGCCAGCAGCATAGGACTAGCGGGAGCGAAGGAGTACTTC. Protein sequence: CASSIGLAGAKEYF.

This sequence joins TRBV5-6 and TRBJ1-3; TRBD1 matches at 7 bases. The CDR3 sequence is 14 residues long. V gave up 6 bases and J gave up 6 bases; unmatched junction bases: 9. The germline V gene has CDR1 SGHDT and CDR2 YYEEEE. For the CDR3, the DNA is TGTGCCAGCACCGGGGGACAGCCTTTAAACACCATATATTTT. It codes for CASTGGQPLNTIYF.

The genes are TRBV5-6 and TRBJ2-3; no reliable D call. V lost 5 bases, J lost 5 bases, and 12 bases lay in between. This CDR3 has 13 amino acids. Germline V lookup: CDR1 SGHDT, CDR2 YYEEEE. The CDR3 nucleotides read TGTGCCAGCAGTCTCTCTACGGAAGATACGCAGTATTTT. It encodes CASSLSTEDTQYF.

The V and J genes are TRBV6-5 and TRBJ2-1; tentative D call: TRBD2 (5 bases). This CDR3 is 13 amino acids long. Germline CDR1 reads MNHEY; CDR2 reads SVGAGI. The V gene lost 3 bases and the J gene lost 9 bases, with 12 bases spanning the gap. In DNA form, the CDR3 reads TGTGCCAGCAGTTATAGCGTAGTTAGTGAGCAGTTCTTC. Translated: CASSYSVVSEQFF.

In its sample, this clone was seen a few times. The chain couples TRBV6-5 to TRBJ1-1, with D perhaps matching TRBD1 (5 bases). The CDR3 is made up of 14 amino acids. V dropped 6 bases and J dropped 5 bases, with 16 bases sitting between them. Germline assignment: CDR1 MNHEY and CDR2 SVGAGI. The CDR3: CASSITGGPTEAFF. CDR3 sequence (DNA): TGTGCCAGCAGCATCACAGGAGGTCCAACTGAAGCTTTCTTT.

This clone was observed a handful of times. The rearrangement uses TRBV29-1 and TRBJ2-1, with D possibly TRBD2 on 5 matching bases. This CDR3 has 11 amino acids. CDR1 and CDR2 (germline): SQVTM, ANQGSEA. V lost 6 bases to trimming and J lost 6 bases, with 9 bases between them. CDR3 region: CSVLTSNEQFF. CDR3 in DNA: TGCAGCGTCCTCACTAGCAATGAGCAGTTCTTC.

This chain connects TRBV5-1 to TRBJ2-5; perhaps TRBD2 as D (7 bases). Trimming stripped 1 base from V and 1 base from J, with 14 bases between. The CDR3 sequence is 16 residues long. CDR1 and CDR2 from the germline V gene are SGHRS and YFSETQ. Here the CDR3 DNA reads TGCGCCAGCAGCTTGTCTTACGGGGGGCCCCAAGAGACCCAGTACTTC. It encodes CASSLSYGGPQETQYF.

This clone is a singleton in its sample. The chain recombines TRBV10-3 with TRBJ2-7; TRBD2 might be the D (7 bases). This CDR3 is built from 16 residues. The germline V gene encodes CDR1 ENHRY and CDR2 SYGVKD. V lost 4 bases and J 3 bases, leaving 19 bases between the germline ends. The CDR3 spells CAISAGGQGSFYEQYF. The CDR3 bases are TGTGCCATCAGTGCGGGGGGTCAGGGGTCATTCTACGAGCAGTACTTC.

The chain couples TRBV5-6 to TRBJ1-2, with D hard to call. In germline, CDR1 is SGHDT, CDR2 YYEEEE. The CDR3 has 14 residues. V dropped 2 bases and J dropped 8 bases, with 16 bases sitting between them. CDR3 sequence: CASSFGQEMWGYTF. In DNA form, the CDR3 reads TGTGCCAGCAGCTTCGGTCAAGAGATGTGGGGCTACACCTTC.

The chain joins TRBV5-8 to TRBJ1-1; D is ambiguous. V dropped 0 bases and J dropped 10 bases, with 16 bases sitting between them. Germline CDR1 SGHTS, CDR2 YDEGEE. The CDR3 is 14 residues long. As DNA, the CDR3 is TGTGCCAGCAGCTTGGGGGGTCTGACTCTGGTAGCTTTCTTT. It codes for CASSLGGLTLVAFF.

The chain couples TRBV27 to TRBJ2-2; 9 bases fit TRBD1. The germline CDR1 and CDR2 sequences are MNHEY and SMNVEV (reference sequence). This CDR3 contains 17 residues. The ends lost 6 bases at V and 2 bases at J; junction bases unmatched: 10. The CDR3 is CASRLRTGDRNTGELFF. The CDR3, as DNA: TGTGCCAGCAGGCTACGGACAGGGGACAGAAACACCGGGGAGCTGTTTTTT.

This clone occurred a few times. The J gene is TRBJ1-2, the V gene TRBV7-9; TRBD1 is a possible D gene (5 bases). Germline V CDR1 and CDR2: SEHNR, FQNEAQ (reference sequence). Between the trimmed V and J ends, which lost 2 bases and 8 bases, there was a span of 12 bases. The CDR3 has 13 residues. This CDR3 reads CASSLNLRAGYTF. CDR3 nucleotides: TGTGCCAGCAGCTTAAACCTCAGGGCGGGCTACACCTTC.

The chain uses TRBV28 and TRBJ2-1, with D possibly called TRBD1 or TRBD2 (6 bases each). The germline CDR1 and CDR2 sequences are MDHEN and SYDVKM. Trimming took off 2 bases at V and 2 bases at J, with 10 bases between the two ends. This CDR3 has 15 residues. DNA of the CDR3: TGTGCCAGCAGTTTAAGGGGGGCCGCCTACAATGAGCAGTTCTTC. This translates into CASSLRGAAYNEQFF.

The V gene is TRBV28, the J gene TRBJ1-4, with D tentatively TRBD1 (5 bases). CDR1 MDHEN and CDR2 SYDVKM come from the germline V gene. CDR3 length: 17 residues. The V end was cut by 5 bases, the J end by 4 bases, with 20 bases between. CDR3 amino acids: CASSGVSGLKGNEKLFF. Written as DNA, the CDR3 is TGTGCCAGCAGTGGAGTTTCAGGGTTGAAGGGTAATGAAAAACTGTTTTTT.

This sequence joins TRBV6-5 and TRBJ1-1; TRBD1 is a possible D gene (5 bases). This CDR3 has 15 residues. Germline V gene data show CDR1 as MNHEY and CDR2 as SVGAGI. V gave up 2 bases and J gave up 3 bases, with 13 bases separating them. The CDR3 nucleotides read TGTGCCAGCAGTTACCAGGGCGAGCGGGACACTGAAGCTTTCTTT. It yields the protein CASSYQGERDTEAFF.

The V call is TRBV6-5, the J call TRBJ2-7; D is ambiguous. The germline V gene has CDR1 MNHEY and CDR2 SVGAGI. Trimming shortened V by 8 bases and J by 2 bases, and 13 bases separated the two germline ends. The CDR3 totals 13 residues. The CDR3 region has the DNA TGTGCCAGCGAATCGAGACACCCCTACGAGCAGTACTTC. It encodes CASESRHPYEQYF.

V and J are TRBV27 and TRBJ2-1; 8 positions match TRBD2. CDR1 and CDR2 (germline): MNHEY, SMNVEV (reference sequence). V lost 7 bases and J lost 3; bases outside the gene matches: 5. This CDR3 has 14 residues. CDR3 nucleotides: TGTGCCAGCATCGGGGGGGGCCTCTACAATGAGCAGTTCTTC. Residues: CASIGGGLYNEQFF.

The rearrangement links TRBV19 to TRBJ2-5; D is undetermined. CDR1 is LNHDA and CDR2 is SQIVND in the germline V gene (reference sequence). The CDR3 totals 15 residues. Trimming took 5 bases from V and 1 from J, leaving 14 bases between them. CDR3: CASSFGHQPQETQYF. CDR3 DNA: TGTGCCAGTAGTTTCGGTCATCAACCCCAAGAGACCCAGTACTTC.

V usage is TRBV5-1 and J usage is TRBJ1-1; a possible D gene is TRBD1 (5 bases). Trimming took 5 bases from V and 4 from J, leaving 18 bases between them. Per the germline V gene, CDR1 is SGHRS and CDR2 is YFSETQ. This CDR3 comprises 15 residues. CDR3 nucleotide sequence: TGCGCCAGCAGTTTCACGTCTTTTGACAGCACTGAAGCTTTCTTT. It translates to CASSFTSFDSTEAFF.

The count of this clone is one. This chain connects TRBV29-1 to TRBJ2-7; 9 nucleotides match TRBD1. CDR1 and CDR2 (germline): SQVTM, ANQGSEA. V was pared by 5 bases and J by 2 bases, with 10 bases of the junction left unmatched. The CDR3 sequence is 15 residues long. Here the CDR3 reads CSVLGGDRAAYEQYF. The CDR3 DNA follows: TGCAGCGTTTTGGGGGGGGACAGGGCGGCCTACGAGCAGTACTTC.

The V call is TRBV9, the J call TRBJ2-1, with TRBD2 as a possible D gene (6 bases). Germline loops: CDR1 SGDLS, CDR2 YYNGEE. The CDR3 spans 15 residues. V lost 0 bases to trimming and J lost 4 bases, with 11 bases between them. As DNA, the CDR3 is TGTGCCAGCAGCGTAGACCTAGCGCATTACAATGAGCAGTTCTTC. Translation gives CASSVDLAHYNEQFF.

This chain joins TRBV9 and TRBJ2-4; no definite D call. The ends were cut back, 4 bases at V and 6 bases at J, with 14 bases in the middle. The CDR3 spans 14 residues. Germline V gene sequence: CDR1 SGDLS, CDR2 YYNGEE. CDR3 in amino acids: CASSRGFSGNIQYF. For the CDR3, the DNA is TGTGCCAGCAGCCGTGGGTTTAGTGGAAACATTCAGTACTTC.

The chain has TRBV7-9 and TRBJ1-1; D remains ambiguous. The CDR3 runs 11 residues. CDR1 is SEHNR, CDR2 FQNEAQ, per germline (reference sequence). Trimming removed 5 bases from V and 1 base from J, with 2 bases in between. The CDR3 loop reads CASSRNTEAFF. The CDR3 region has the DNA TGTGCCAGCAGCCGGAACACTGAAGCTTTCTTT.

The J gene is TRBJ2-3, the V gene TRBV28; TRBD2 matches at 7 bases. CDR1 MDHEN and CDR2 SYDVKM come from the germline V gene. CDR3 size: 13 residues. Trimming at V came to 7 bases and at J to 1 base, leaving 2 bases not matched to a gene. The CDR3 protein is CASTSGGTDTQYF. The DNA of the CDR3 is TGTGCCAGCACGAGCGGGGGCACAGATACGCAGTATTTT.

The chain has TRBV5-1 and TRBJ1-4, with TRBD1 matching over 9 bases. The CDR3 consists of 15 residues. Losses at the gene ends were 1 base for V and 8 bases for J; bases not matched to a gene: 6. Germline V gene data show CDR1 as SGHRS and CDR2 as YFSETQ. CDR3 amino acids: CASSLPTGGGEKLFF. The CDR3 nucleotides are TGCGCCAGCAGCTTGCCAACAGGGGGCGGAGAAAAACTGTTTTTT.

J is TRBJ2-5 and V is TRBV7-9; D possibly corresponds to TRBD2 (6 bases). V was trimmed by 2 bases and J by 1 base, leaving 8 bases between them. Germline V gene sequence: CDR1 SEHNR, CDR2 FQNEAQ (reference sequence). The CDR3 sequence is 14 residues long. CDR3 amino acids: CASSLRGTQETQYF. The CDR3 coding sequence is TGTGCCAGCAGCTTACGGGGGACCCAAGAGACCCAGTACTTC.

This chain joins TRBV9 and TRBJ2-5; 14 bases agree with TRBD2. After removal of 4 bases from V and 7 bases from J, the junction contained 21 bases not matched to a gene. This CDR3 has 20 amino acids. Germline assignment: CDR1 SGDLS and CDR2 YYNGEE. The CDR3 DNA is TGTGCCAGCAGCCCTGCCGGACTAGCGGGGGGCTTACCGCTTTGGGGGACCCAGTACTTC. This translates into CASSPAGLAGGLPLWGTQYF.

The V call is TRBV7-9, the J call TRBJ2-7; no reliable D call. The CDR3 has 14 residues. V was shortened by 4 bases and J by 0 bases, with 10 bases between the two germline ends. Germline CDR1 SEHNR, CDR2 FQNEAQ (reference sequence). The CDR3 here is CASSSYPNSYEQYF. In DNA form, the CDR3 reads TGTGCCAGCAGCTCCTATCCTAACTCCTACGAGCAGTACTTC.

CDR3 in amino acids: CASSLTGTGGDGYTF. The CDR3, as DNA: TGTGCCAGCAGTTTAACTGGGACAGGGGGCGATGGCTACACCTTC. This chain uses TRBV28 with TRBJ1-2, with 12 bases aligning to TRBD1. Germline-derived CDR1 and CDR2 are MDHEN and SYDVKM. V lost 2 bases to trimming and J lost 6 bases; unmatched junction nucleotides: 4. This CDR3 has 15 amino acids.

CDR3 loop: CASSAQEASYEQYF. The DNA of the CDR3 is TGTGCCAGTAGTGCTCAGGAGGCCTCCTACGAGCAGTACTTC. V usage is TRBV19 and J usage is TRBJ2-7, with D perhaps matching TRBD2 (5 bases). Germline loops: CDR1 LNHDA, CDR2 SQIVND (reference sequence). Trimming pared 5 bases from V and 0 bases from J, leaving 11 bases between. The CDR3 is made up of 14 amino acids. The variable domain in full, with the rest retrieved from reference TRBV19 and TRBJ2-7, is DGGITQSPKYLFRKEGQNVTLSCEQNLNHDAMYWYRQDPGQGLRLIYYSQIVNDFQKGDIAEGYSVSREKKESFPLTVTSAQKNPTAFYLCASSAQEASYEQYFGPGTRLTVT.

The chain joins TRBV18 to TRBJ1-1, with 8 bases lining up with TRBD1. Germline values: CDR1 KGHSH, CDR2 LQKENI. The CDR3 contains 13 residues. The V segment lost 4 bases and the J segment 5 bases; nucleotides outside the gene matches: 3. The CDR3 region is CASSRTGRTEAFF. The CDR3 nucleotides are TGTGCCAGCTCACGGACAGGGCGGACTGAAGCTTTCTTT.